The TCR beta chain under discussion was sequenced for a study of cytomegalovirus exposure and HLA in healthy donors. On the study more broadly: Earlier, 150 million to 200 million T cells were analyzed, and fewer than 120 million unique TCR beta sequences were found among them.

The CDR3 runs to 14 residues. The V gene's germline CDR1 is SQVTM and CDR2 ANQGSEA. The V gene end was trimmed by 6 bases and the J gene end by 2 bases; junction bases not matched to a gene: 5. Primers included in the PCR were 60 Vbeta and 13 Jbeta primers. Repertoires were generated with immunoSEQ multiplex PCR, while TCRdb's copy carries only in-frame clones and drops some. The table lists approximately 140,000 clones, 65% to 85% of them singletons. Though probably carrying unrecorded immune exposures, donors were nominally healthy at sampling. This clone has only one observation. The sequence derives from a woman between 18 and 30 years old in good health and CMV-seronegative. The specimen was PBMCs. V is TRBV29-1 and J is TRBJ2-7; 12 nucleotides agree with TRBD2. CDR3: CSVRLAGEAYEQYF. DNA for the CDR3: TGCAGCGTGCGACTAGCGGGAGAAGCCTACGAGCAGTACTTC.